Listed below are T cell receptor beta chains from one sample, sequenced in a study of CD8 T cells in ankylosing spondylitis. Each CDR3 protein gets one entry after TCRdb re-called the 5' RACE reads with MiXCR. Counted here are 650,000 to 800,000 distinct CDR3 sequences, around 20% occurring once; the ten biggest clones make up around a fifth. Sample: blood, either unsorted or a sorted T cell fraction (not recorded which). The source is a male donor with ankylosing spondylitis. CDR3s include the opening cysteine and the closing phenylalanine or tryptophan. Each record gives: V gene, CDR3 protein.

TRBV5-1 | CASSLGGQSTVYEQYF
TRBV7-9 | CASSFYSGTDTQYF
TRBV30 | CAWYRGAQPQHF
TRBV4-3 | CASSQGGLAGGADTQYF
TRBV11-2 | CASSSRPTSGGGETQYF
TRBV12-3/TRBV12-4 | CASSALNTEAFF
TRBV12-3/TRBV12-4 | CASSIRANYGYTF
TRBV9 | CASSVWAAHEQFF
TRBV5-1 | CASSRGLAGGLATTVETQYF
TRBV29-1 | CSVLIGGRAEAFF
TRBV28 | CASSPLTSSYNEQFF
TRBV11-2 | CASSLSPGGNQPQHF
TRBV10-3 | CAISEEGGRQETQYF
TRBV25-1 | CASSAGVEAFF
TRBV2 | CASSEGYTTQGEQFF
TRBV25-1 | CASSEFQGAGAFF
TRBV12-3/TRBV12-4 | CASSPPSDRGGWGYTF
TRBV27 | CASSLRGGGLYEQYF
TRBV6-1 | CASRTWTGRDTEAFF
TRBV11-2 | CASSLDLLGPGSYEQYF
TRBV5-6 | CASSFREDSAEAFF
TRBV12-5 | CASGLVGNNYNEQFF
TRBV5-1 | CASRQKTGAGELFF
TRBV20-1 | CSAKGTSGSGSDTQYF
TRBV7-2 | CASSSQGGWSSYNEQFF
TRBV20-1 | CSAGISGKNTDTQYF
TRBV27 | CASSPDRDRVYEQYF
TRBV9 | CASSVGLAGGAGANTGELFF
TRBV25-1 | CASSESVTSTYEQYF
TRBV5-1 | CASSPHRGAGLAVYTGELFF
TRBV5-1 | CASSRGTSGVQETQYF
TRBV20-1 | CSAATGGRPEAFF
TRBV7-2 | CASSLGTGFTEAFF
TRBV7-9 | CASSQIPGQGAETQYF
TRBV12-3/TRBV12-4 | CASSSARSEAFF
TRBV6-1 | CASSSGTQRLTDTQYF
TRBV11-3 | CASSLDRDRGGDTQYF
TRBV7-2 | CASSLGTSWNEQFF
TRBV7-2 | CASSLTGGEGAFF
TRBV3-1 | CASSQGARDAGGYTF
TRBV2 | CASSVSPDSNNEQFF
TRBV6-1 | CASSIDSVPTGYTF
TRBV12-3/TRBV12-4 | CASSRDRIEAFF
TRBV6-6 | CASSLYRDYEQYF
TRBV4-1 | CASSQGGTGDFGNTIYF
TRBV19 | CASSINGGPYNEQFF
TRBV19 | CASGPGEDFNQPQHF
TRBV12-5 | CASGLVQAGGNTIYF
TRBV10-3 | CAISVEGAWGYF
TRBV12-3/TRBV12-4 | CASSHSGGARASTDTQYF